The 3 T cell receptor beta chains in this list originate from one sample, sequenced in a study of OX40 agonist ivuxolimab in advanced cancers. Clones were sequenced by immunoSEQ multiplex PCR, and TCRdb holds only the in-frame ones, with some missing. The table has approximately 42,000 clones, 75% to 85% seen once; the top ten hold 2.5% to 3%. Source: CD4+ or CD8+ T cells sorted from blood, taken in a trial of the OX40 agonist ivuxolimab. Receptor source: an adult with an advanced solid tumor such as melanoma, head and neck, liver or kidney cancer.

The chain has TRBV2 and TRBJ1-5, with D possibly matching TRBD1 (5 bases). The CDR3 consists of 15 residues. CDR1 is SNHLY and CDR2 is FYNNEI in the germline V gene. The ends were cut back, 6 bases at V and 3 bases at J, with 15 bases in the middle. CDR3 nucleotide sequence: TGTGCCAGCAGGGCCGAGACAGATCACAATCAGCCCCAGCATTTT. Translating it yields CASRAETDHNQPQHF.

This clone appeared once. CDR3 region: CASSVEIVAGGLGETQYF. In DNA, the CDR3 is TGTGCCAGCAGCGTAGAAATTGTAGCGGGAGGACTCGGTGAGACCCAGTACTTC. This chain connects TRBV9 to TRBJ2-5; 10 nucleotides match TRBD2. This CDR3 is built from 18 residues. Germline loops: CDR1 SGDLS, CDR2 YYNGEE. The trim removed 0 bases at V and 5 bases at J, leaving 13 bases unmatched.

This chain links TRBV5-5 with TRBJ2-1; 7 bases are a match to TRBD2. Germline CDR1 SGHKS, CDR2 YYEKEE (reference sequence). The CDR3 has 16 amino acids. Trimming took 0 bases from V and 4 from J; bases not matched to a gene: 7. The CDR3 loop reads CASSLEAGFLYNEQFF. The CDR3 region has the DNA TGTGCCAGCAGCTTGGAAGCGGGATTTTTATACAATGAGCAGTTCTTC. Using reference TRBV5-5 and TRBJ2-1 for the parts outside the CDR3, the full variable domain is DAGVTQSPTHLIKTRGQQVTLRCSPISGHKSVSWYQQVLGQGPQFIFQYYEKEERGRGNFPDRFSARQFPNYSSELNVNALLLGDSALYLCASSLEAGFLYNEQFFGPGTRLTVL.